A selection of T cell receptor beta chains follows, all from one sample in a study of response to subunit inactivated influenza vaccine. MiXCR was run by TCRdb on the RT-PCR reads, yielding one entry per CDR3 protein. The data hold 150,000 to 200,000 distinct CDR3 sequences, with around 9.2% observed a single time. This sample comprised non-naive T cells sorted from PBMCs, obtained on the day of vaccination. Receptor source: a man aged 45 to 65 who received an inactivated influenza vaccine. The CDR3 runs from the conserved cysteine through the conserved F or W. D genes are given only for firm matches. Expanded clones are given a class, and other clones once, few, many or no size at all.

clone_size,v_call,d_call,j_call,cdr3_nt,cdr3_aa
many,TRBV11-2,NA,TRBJ2-7,TGTGCCAGCAGCTTAGAAGGGGCAGCTTCCTACGAGCAGTACTTC,CASSLEGAASYEQYF
few,TRBV7-2,NA,TRBJ1-4,TGTGCCAGCAGCTTACCGAGGGGGGTTAATGAAAAACTGTTTTTT,CASSLPRGVNEKLFF
few,TRBV28,NA,TRBJ2-7,TGTGCCAGCAGTTTATTAGGGGGACGGAGCGAGCAGTACTTC,CASSLLGGRSEQYF
many,TRBV5-1,NA,TRBJ2-4,TGCGCCAGCAGCGAGGGGCGCGCCAACATTCAGTACTTC,CASSEGRANIQYF
NA,TRBV10-1,TRBD2,TRBJ2-3,TGCGCCAGCAGTGAGAGCGGGGGGCCCGCCCTAGATACGCAGTATTTT,CASSESGGPALDTQYF
few,TRBV7-2,TRBD2,TRBJ2-5,TGTGCCAGCAGCTTGCTAGCGGAGTACCAAGAGACCCAGTACTTC,CASSLLAEYQETQYF
few,TRBV27,TRBD2,TRBJ2-7,TGTGCCAGCAGTCCGTCCTTAGCGGGGGTCGCCTACGAGCAGTACTTC,CASSPSLAGVAYEQYF
few,TRBV20-1,TRBD1,TRBJ1-2,TGCAGTGCTCAAAACAGGGGGCGTAGGGCTAACTATGGCTACACCTTC,CSAQNRGRRANYGYTF
NA,TRBV7-9,NA,TRBJ1-1,TGTGCCAGCAGCTTAGTTGGAGGGGTGAGCACTGAAGCTTTCTTT,CASSLVGGVSTEAFF
many,TRBV3-1,NA,TRBJ2-1,TGTGCCAGCAGCCAAGTCTCGGTTCATGAGCAGTTCTTC,CASSQVSVHEQFF
few,TRBV3-1,NA,TRBJ1-2,TGTGCCAGCAGCCAAGATCGTCCCGCGGGGCGAAATGGCTACACCTTC,CASSQDRPAGRNGYTF
few,TRBV27,NA,TRBJ1-1,TGTGCCAGCAGTGCCCGGTTTGAGGGGAACACTGAAGCTTTCTTT,CASSARFEGNTEAFF
few,TRBV20-1,TRBD2,TRBJ2-1,TGCAGTGCTAGAGATTCGGGACTAGCGTCCAATGAGCAGTTCTTC,CSARDSGLASNEQFF
few,TRBV3-1,NA,TRBJ2-7,TGTGCCAGCAGCCTTGGAACCTCTATCTCCTACGAGCAGTACTTC,CASSLGTSISYEQYF
many,TRBV7-9,NA,TRBJ2-1,TGTGCCAGCAGCTTAGCAGGGGCATACAATGAGCAGTTCTTC,CASSLAGAYNEQFF
NA,TRBV5-6,NA,TRBJ2-7,TGTGCCAGCAGCTTGCGACGTGGGGGCTCCGAGCAGTACTTC,CASSLRRGGSEQYF
many,TRBV7-2,TRBD1,TRBJ1-5,TGTGCCAGCAGCGAGCGACAGGGTGCCCCTATAAAGCCCCAGCATTTT,CASSERQGAPIKPQHF
NA,TRBV6-1,TRBD2,TRBJ2-5,TGTGCCAGCAACCTAGCGGGGCGCAAGGAGACCCAGTACTTC,CASNLAGRKETQYF
many,TRBV6-2/TRBV6-3,NA,TRBJ2-7,TGTGCCAGCAGTCAACTAACCGGGACCTACGAGCAGTACTTC,CASSQLTGTYEQYF
few,TRBV10-3,NA,TRBJ2-7,TGTGCCATCAGCCCAGGGCCCCCTCTCTACGAGCAGTACTTC,CAISPGPPLYEQYF
few,TRBV29-1,TRBD1,TRBJ1-2,TGCAGCGTTCCGACAGGGGGAGGTAACTATGGCTACACCTTC,CSVPTGGGNYGYTF
many,TRBV28,TRBD2,TRBJ2-3,TGTGCCAGCAGCCCAAGGGTACTAGCGGGAGGAAGCACAGATACGCAGTATTTT,CASSPRVLAGGSTDTQYF
few,TRBV3-1,NA,TRBJ2-2,TGTGCCAGCAGCCAAGGCGGGACCAACACCGGGGAGCTGTTTTTT,CASSQGGTNTGELFF
many,TRBV27,NA,TRBJ2-1,TGTGCCAGCAGTTCCCCTCTACAGGGTTCGCGGGAGCAGTTCTTC,CASSSPLQGSREQFF
many,TRBV4-3,NA,TRBJ1-1,TGCGCCAGCAGCCAAGATAAAGCGGGGAGGGCTTTCTTT,CASSQDKAGRAFF
few,TRBV12-3/TRBV12-4,NA,TRBJ1-6,TGTGCCAGCAGTTTGTCGGGACGCAATTCACCCCTCCACTTT,CASSLSGRNSPLHF
NA,TRBV6-1,NA,TRBJ2-1,TGTGCCAGCAGCAAAGGGCCGGGAGCAGGCAATGAGCAGTTCTTC,CASSKGPGAGNEQFF
few,TRBV6-5,NA,TRBJ1-5,TGTGCCAGCAGTTACTCAGGCGCTGGCAATCAGCCCCAGCATTTT,CASSYSGAGNQPQHF
few,TRBV29-1,NA,TRBJ1-1,TGCAGCGTTGAAGTTACAGGGTGGACGAACACTGAAGCTTTCTTT,CSVEVTGWTNTEAFF
many,TRBV5-1,NA,TRBJ1-4,TGCGCCAGCAGCTTGGGAACGTCTCCAACTAATGAAAAACTGTTTTTT,CASSLGTSPTNEKLFF
few,TRBV5-1,TRBD1,TRBJ1-2,TGCGCCAGCAGACCTTCCGGGACAGGATATGGCTACACCTTC,CASRPSGTGYGYTF
NA,TRBV6-2/TRBV6-3,NA,TRBJ1-1,TGTGCCAGCAGCCGACTTAGACAGCGGATTGTGAACACTGAAGCTTTCTTT,CASSRLRQRIVNTEAFF
few,TRBV5-1,TRBD2,TRBJ2-4,TGCGCCAGCAGCTCAAGCGGGAGGGCTGAAAACATTCAGTACTTC,CASSSSGRAENIQYF
many,TRBV27,TRBD1,TRBJ2-7,TGTGCCAGCAGGGGCTATGGGACAGGGCTACCCAGGGAATACGAGCAGTACTTC,CASRGYGTGLPREYEQYF
medium-sized,TRBV6-5,NA,TRBJ1-1,TGTGCCAGCAGTTCAGGCGACACGAGGGGGATGGAAGAAGCTTTCTTT,CASSSGDTRGMEEAFF
NA,TRBV9,NA,TRBJ1-1,TGTGCCAGCACCCCCCCCCGGGTTGACACTGAAGCTTTCTTT,CASTPPRVDTEAFF
NA,TRBV11-2,TRBD1,TRBJ2-6,TGTGCCAGCAGCTTTAGGACAGGGAGTAATGGGGCCAACGTCCTGACTTTC,CASSFRTGSNGANVLTF
NA,TRBV29-1,NA,TRBJ2-5,TGCAGCGTTGACAGGGGGAGGGAGACCCAGTACTTC,CSVDRGRETQYF
NA,TRBV29-1,NA,TRBJ2-7,TGCAGCGTTGAAGACAGGGGCTACGAGCAGTACTTC,CSVEDRGYEQYF
NA,TRBV10-3,TRBD1,TRBJ1-1,TGTGCCATCAGTACCTCCCAGGGGGCAAAAGACACTGAAGCTTTCTTT,CAISTSQGAKDTEAFF
few,TRBV3-1,NA,TRBJ2-7,TGTGCCAGCAGCCAAGTACCCCAAAGCTCCTACGAGCAGTACTTC,CASSQVPQSSYEQYF
NA,TRBV7-9,NA,TRBJ1-5,TGTGCCAGCAGCTTAGCACGGGGCCTGGGACCCCAGCATTTT,CASSLARGLGPQHF
few,TRBV20-1,NA,TRBJ2-7,TGCAGTGCTAGCGGAGCCTCCTACGAGCAGTACTTC,CSASGASYEQYF
few,TRBV6-2/TRBV6-3,NA,TRBJ2-2,TGTGCCAGCAGTTACTCGAGGCCAGGAAAGGCCGGGGAGCTGTTTTTT,CASSYSRPGKAGELFF
NA,TRBV6-2/TRBV6-3,NA,TRBJ2-6,TGTGCCAGCAGTTTCACGGGGCTCTCTGGGGCCAACGTCCTGACTTTC,CASSFTGLSGANVLTF
few,TRBV6-5,NA,TRBJ2-3,TGTGCCAGCAGTTACTCGCTGGGCACAGATACGCAGTATTTT,CASSYSLGTDTQYF
few,TRBV12-3/TRBV12-4,TRBD1,TRBJ1-2,TGTGCCAGCAGTTACAGGGGCATCTATGGCTACACCTTC,CASSYRGIYGYTF
NA,TRBV9,NA,TRBJ2-2,TGTGCCAGCAGCGTAGTCCCAGGGACGAACACCGGGGAGCTGTTTTTT,CASSVVPGTNTGELFF